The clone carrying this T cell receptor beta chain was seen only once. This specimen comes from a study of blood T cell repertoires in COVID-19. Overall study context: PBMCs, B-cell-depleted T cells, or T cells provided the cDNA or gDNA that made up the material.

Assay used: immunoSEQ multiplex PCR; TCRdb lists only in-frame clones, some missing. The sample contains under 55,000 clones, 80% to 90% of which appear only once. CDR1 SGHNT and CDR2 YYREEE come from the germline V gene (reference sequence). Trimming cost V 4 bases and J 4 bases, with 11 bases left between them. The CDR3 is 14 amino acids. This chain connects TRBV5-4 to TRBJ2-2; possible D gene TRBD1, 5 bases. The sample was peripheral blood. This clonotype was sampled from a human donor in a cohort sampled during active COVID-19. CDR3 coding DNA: TGTGCCAGCAGCCCGCCGACAGTCACCGGGGAGCTGTTTTTT. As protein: CASSPPTVTGELFF.